Each of the 25 T cell receptor beta chains below was sequenced from the same sample in a study of tumor-infiltrating lymphocytes in localized non-small cell lung cancer. Only in-frame clones appear in the TCRdb table, and some are missing; sequencing was by immunoSEQ multiplex PCR. The sample lists about 10,000 clones; about three fifths were seen once. Sequenced: uninvolved lung tissue not adjacent to the tumor. These receptors originate from a human donor with non-small cell lung cancer.

This chain connects TRBV6-5 to TRBJ1-1; D remains unclear. V gave up 4 bases and J gave up 1 base, with 10 bases separating them. The CDR3 contains 14 residues. The germline gives CDR1 MNHEY, CDR2 SVGAGI. For the CDR3, the DNA is TGTGCCAGCAGTTCCCGGGCCCCGAACACTGAAGCTTTCTTT. Its protein product is CASSSRAPNTEAFF.

V is TRBV5-1 and J is TRBJ2-5, with 7 positions matching TRBD2. Trimming at V came to 3 bases and at J to 2 bases, leaving 4 bases not matched to a gene. CDR1 is SGHRS, CDR2 YFSETQ, per germline. The CDR3 extends over 14 amino acids. The CDR3 spells CASSSGLEQETQYF. The CDR3 DNA is TGCGCCAGCAGCTCCGGACTAGAGCAAGAGACCCAGTACTTC.

By share of the sample, this clone is medium-sized (0.01 to 0.1%). This CDR3 is also generated by other DNA sequences in the sample. The V gene is TRBV29-1, the J gene TRBJ2-5; a weak D match, TRBD1 (5 bases). This CDR3 is built from 13 residues. Trimming removed 6 bases at V and 2 bases at J, with 13 bases between. Looked up from germline, CDR1 is SQVTM and CDR2 is ANQGSEA. The CDR3 protein is CSVAWGRQETQYF. DNA for the CDR3: TGCAGCGTCGCTTGGGGCAGGCAAGAGACCCAGTACTTC.

The rearrangement joins TRBV7-9 to TRBJ2-5, with D uncertain. The CDR3 spans 16 residues. V was shortened by 1 base and J by 5 bases, with 17 bases between the two germline ends. Germline values: CDR1 SEHNR, CDR2 FQNEAQ (reference sequence). The DNA of the CDR3 is TGTGCCAGCAGCTTAGTGAAGATCTTGGTCGGGGAGACCCAGTACTTC. Translated, it gives CASSLVKILVGETQYF.

This clone came up a few times. The chain carries TRBV7-9 and TRBJ1-1, with D unresolved. Trimming removed 5 bases from V and 7 bases from J, with 20 bases in between. CDR1 is SEHNR and CDR2 is FQNEAQ in the germline V gene (reference sequence). The CDR3 has 15 amino acids. CDR3 DNA sequence: TGTGCCAGCAGCCCCACGTGGCAGGCGGCGGGTGAAGCTTTCTTT. It yields the protein CASSPTWQAAGEAFF.

The chain has TRBV19 and TRBJ1-5; the D is unclear. V gave up 3 bases and J gave up 0 bases, with 6 bases separating them. The V gene's germline CDR1 is LNHDA and CDR2 SQIVND (reference sequence). There are 14 residues in the CDR3. The CDR3: CASSIVDSNQPQHF. The DNA of the CDR3 is TGTGCCAGTAGTATTGTAGATAGCAATCAGCCCCAGCATTTT. The whole variable domain, remainder taken from reference TRBV19 and TRBJ1-5, is DGGITQSPKYLFRKEGQNVTLSCEQNLNHDAMYWYRQDPGQGLRLIYYSQIVNDFQKGDIAEGYSVSREKKESFPLTVTSAQKNPTAFYLCASSIVDSNQPQHFGDGTRLSIL.

The rearrangement uses TRBV6-5 and TRBJ2-3, with D unresolved. Germline CDR1 and CDR2: MNHEY and SVGAGI. The CDR3 contains 14 residues. Trimming removed 0 bases at V and 4 bases at J, with 8 bases between. CDR3: CASSYSRSADTQYF. The CDR3 bases are TGTGCCAGCAGTTACTCTCGTTCAGCAGATACGCAGTATTTT.

This chain joins TRBV14 and TRBJ2-3; no firm D call. Germline V gives CDR1 SGHDN, CDR2 FVKESK. V was pared by 0 bases and J by 6 bases, with 4 bases between. CDR3 size: 12 residues. The CDR3 is CASSQDWDTQYF. CDR3 nucleotides: TGTGCCAGCAGCCAAGATTGGGATACGCAGTATTTT.

The chain carries TRBV4-2 and TRBJ1-2; possible D gene TRBD1, 5 bases. The CDR3 has 15 residues. The V and J ends lost 3 bases and 4 bases respectively, with 15 bases between them. CDR1 LGHNA and CDR2 YNFKEQ come from the germline V gene. CDR3 bases: TGTGCCAGCAGCCAGTCGGGACTCAGTTTCTATGGCTACACCTTC. This codes for CASSQSGLSFYGYTF.

The chain employs TRBV7-9 and TRBJ1-2; D remains ambiguous. Germline V gene sequence: CDR1 SEHNR, CDR2 FQNEAQ (reference sequence). V lost 1 base and J 3 bases, leaving 3 bases between the germline ends. The CDR3 covers 12 residues. The CDR3 spells CASSLGDYGYTF. CDR3 nucleotides: TGTGCCAGCAGCTTAGGGGACTATGGCTACACCTTC.

The V and J genes are TRBV5-8 and TRBJ1-2; no definite D call. Germline V CDR1 and CDR2: SGHTS, YDEGEE. The CDR3 length is 14 residues. V dropped 0 bases and J dropped 1 base, with 7 bases sitting between them. In nucleotides, the CDR3 is TGTGCCAGCAGCTTGGGGGGTAGTAACTATGGCTACACCTTC. As protein: CASSLGGSNYGYTF.

V and J are TRBV4-3 and TRBJ2-5; possibly TRBD1 for D (6 bases). Germline CDR1 reads LGHNA; CDR2 reads YSLEER. CDR3 length: 14 amino acids. V was clipped by 0 bases and J by 6 bases, with 11 bases between them. For the CDR3, the DNA is TGCGCCAGCAGCCAAGACAGGGGAGCAAAGACCCAGTACTTC. This gives the protein CASSQDRGAKTQYF.

The sample holds a few counts of this clone. This chain uses TRBV2 with TRBJ1-2; D not certain. Germline V gives CDR1 SNHLY, CDR2 FYNNEI. CDR3 length equals 14 residues. Trimming shortened V by 2 bases and J by 4 bases, and 11 bases separated the two germline ends. The CDR3 loop is CASSEWLIFYGYTF. CDR3 coding DNA: TGTGCCAGCAGTGAATGGCTGATTTTCTATGGCTACACCTTC.

The chain is built from TRBV2 and TRBJ1-5, with 7 bases matching TRBD1. There are 14 residues in the CDR3. J gave up 3 bases and V 7 bases, and 6 bases lay outside the gene matches. Per germline, CDR1 SNHLY and CDR2 FYNNEI. The CDR3 sequence: CASKKDRNNQPQHF. The CDR3 bases are TGTGCCAGCAAAAAGGACAGGAACAATCAGCCCCAGCATTTT.

This chain links TRBV5-1 with TRBJ2-2; D uncertain. Trimming left V 4 bases short and J 8 bases short, with 6 bases between. In germline, CDR1 is SGHRS, CDR2 YFSETQ. This CDR3 region has 11 residues. The CDR3 protein is CASSGRGELFF. The DNA for the CDR3 is TGCGCCAGCAGCGGCAGGGGGGAGCTGTTTTTT.

About this clone: Other nucleotide sequences from this sample produce the same CDR3. The V and J genes are TRBV19 and TRBJ1-1; weak D call: TRBD1 (5 bases). Germline V lookup: CDR1 LNHDA, CDR2 SQIVND (reference sequence). The CDR3 spans 14 residues. V was cut by 5 bases and J by 0 bases, with 10 bases left in between. CDR3 loop: CASSRGGMNTEAFF. The CDR3 DNA reads TGTGCCAGTAGTCGGGGCGGAATGAACACTGAAGCTTTCTTT.

By proportion, this clone is medium-sized. This chain joins TRBV5-1 and TRBJ2-7; D not certain. Germline assignment: CDR1 SGHRS and CDR2 YFSETQ. V was cut by 0 bases and J by 6 bases, with 13 bases left in between. CDR3 size: 14 residues. This chain's CDR3 is CASSLAGVQPEQYF. The CDR3 region has the DNA TGCGCCAGCAGCTTGGCCGGTGTCCAGCCCGAGCAGTACTTC.

This clone is medium-sized by share. V usage is TRBV7-9 and J usage is TRBJ1-1, with 7 bases matching TRBD1. With V trimmed by 4 bases and J by 0 bases, 14 bases remained unmatched. The CDR3 is made up of 18 amino acids. Per germline, CDR1 SEHNR and CDR2 FQNEAQ (reference sequence). CDR3 protein: CASSSRTGSVDMNTEAFF. The CDR3 nucleotides are TGTGCCAGCAGCTCCCGGACAGGCTCTGTTGACATGAACACTGAAGCTTTCTTT.

The V call is TRBV5-4, the J call TRBJ1-1; D not certain. The CDR3 totals 13 residues. CDR1 and CDR2 (germline): SGHNT, YYREEE (reference sequence). V was clipped by 0 bases and J by 4 bases, with 7 bases between them. CDR3 DNA: TGTGCCAGCAGCTTGGATTGGGGCACTGAAGCTTTCTTT. It yields the protein CASSLDWGTEAFF.

This clone was seen a few times. J is TRBJ2-1 and V is TRBV28, with D possibly TRBD1 on 5 matching bases. Germline V lookup: CDR1 MDHEN, CDR2 SYDVKM. Trimming removed 7 bases at V and 4 bases at J, with 17 bases between. The CDR3 is 15 amino acids. For the CDR3, the DNA is TGTGCCAGCACCCTCGGCGCTGGGGCGTACAATGAGCAGTTCTTC. This codes for CASTLGAGAYNEQFF. The full variable domain, in which reference TRBV28 and TRBJ2-1 provide the parts outside the CDR3, is DVKVTQSSRYLVKRTGEKVFLECVQDMDHENMFWYRQDPGLGLRLIYFSYDVKMKEKGDIPEGYSVSREKKERFSLILESASTNQTSMYLCASTLGAGAYNEQFFGPGTRLTVL.

This clone turned up a few times. This rearrangement joins TRBV9 to TRBJ2-7; TRBD1 or TRBD2 may be the D gene (5 bases each). The CDR3 consists of 15 residues. Germline-derived CDR1 and CDR2 are SGDLS and YYNGEE. With 0 bases removed from V and 2 bases from J, the gap between germline ends came to 12 bases. CDR3 nucleotide sequence: TGTGCCAGCAGCGTAGAATTGGGGGAGACCTACGAGCAGTACTTC. Amino acids: CASSVELGETYEQYF.

This clone was seen only a few times. This rearrangement joins TRBV29-1 to TRBJ1-3, with 7 bases aligning to TRBD1. CDR3 length equals 13 residues. J was trimmed by 0 bases and V by 6 bases; bases with no gene match: 2. CDR1 and CDR2 from the germline V gene are SQVTM and ANQGSEA. This chain's CDR3 is CSVRQGSGNTIYF. CDR3 DNA: TGCAGCGTAAGACAGGGCTCTGGAAACACCATATATTTT.

The chain couples TRBV6-6 to TRBJ2-3; TRBD1 might be the D (6 bases). Trimming shortened V by 3 bases and J by 1 base, and 11 bases separated the two germline ends. There are 15 residues in the CDR3. Germline CDR1 MNHNY, CDR2 SVGAGI (reference sequence). The DNA of the CDR3 is TGTGCCAGCAGTTATGGGACACGAGGCACAGATACGCAGTATTTT. This translates into CASSYGTRGTDTQYF.

This clone was recorded a few times. The chain joins TRBV28 to TRBJ1-6, with D maybe TRBD1 (5 bases). This CDR3 has 19 residues. Germline loops: CDR1 MDHEN, CDR2 SYDVKM. The ends were cut back, 8 bases at V and 7 bases at J, with 30 bases in the middle. The CDR3 protein is CASYPAGGRSGRKNSPLHF. The DNA of the CDR3 is TGTGCCAGCTATCCGGCGGGGGGTCGATCGGGTCGTAAAAATTCACCCCTCCACTTT. Together with reference TRBV28 and TRBJ1-6, the CDR3 gives the full variable domain: DVKVTQSSRYLVKRTGEKVFLECVQDMDHENMFWYRQDPGLGLRLIYFSYDVKMKEKGDIPEGYSVSREKKERFSLILESASTNQTSMYLCASYPAGGRSGRKNSPLHFGNGTRLTVT.

This clone was observed a handful of times. The genes are TRBV2 and TRBJ2-7, with TRBD1 matching 7 bases. Trimming removed 9 bases from V and 3 bases from J; junction bases left unmatched: 11. This CDR3 contains 14 residues. The V gene's germline CDR1 is SNHLY and CDR2 FYNNEI. The CDR3 DNA is TGTGCCAGATCTATGACAGGGAGATTCTACGAGCAGTACTTC. Its translation is CARSMTGRFYEQYF.